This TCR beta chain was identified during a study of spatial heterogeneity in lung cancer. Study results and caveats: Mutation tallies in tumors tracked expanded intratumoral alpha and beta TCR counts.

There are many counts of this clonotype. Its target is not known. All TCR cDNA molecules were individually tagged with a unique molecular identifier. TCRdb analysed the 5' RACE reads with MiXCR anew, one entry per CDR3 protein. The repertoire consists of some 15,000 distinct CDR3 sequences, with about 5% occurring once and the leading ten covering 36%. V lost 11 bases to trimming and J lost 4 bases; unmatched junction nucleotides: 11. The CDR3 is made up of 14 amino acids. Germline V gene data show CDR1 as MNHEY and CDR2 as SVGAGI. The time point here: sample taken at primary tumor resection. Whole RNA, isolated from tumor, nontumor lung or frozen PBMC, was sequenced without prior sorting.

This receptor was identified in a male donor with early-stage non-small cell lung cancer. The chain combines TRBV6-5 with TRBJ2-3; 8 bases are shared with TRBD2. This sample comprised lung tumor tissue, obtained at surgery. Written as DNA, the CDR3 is TGTGCCTCAAACCAGGGCGGGGGGTCAGATACGCAGTATTTT. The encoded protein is CASNQGGGSDTQYF.